The 5 T cell receptor beta chains listed next were all sequenced from one sample in a study of shared clonotypes between healthy human individuals. Sequenced by immunoSEQ multiplex PCR; TCRdb stores in-frame clones only, minus some. The sample lists about 1.5 million clones; 95% to 97% were seen once. Sequenced input: naive CD4+ T cells sorted from blood. Subset specified: CD45RA+ positively selected. The source of these receptors is a man aged 25-45 years in good health.

The gene calls are TRBV11-2 and TRBJ2-3, with D maybe TRBD2 (6 bases). From germline, CDR1 is SGHAT and CDR2 FQNNGV. Trimming pared 6 bases from V and 3 bases from J, leaving 16 bases between. The CDR3 spans 15 residues. CDR3 region: CASSELWRATDTQYF. The CDR3 DNA sequence: TGTGCCAGCAGTGAACTGTGGAGGGCGACAGATACGCAGTATTTT.

This chain links TRBV5-1 with TRBJ2-3; D might be TRBD1 (5 bases). The CDR3 consists of 15 residues. CDR1 is SGHRS, CDR2 YFSETQ, per germline. V was shortened by 1 base and J by 3 bases, with 12 bases between the two germline ends. CDR3 sequence reads: CASSLSVGPTDTQYF. CDR3 coding DNA: TGCGCCAGCAGCTTGTCGGTGGGGCCAACAGATACGCAGTATTTT.

The chain employs TRBV6-1 and TRBJ1-2; no definite D call. Trimming cost V 0 bases and J 4 bases, with 12 bases left between them. The CDR3 loop spans 15 amino acids. From germline, CDR1 is MNHNS and CDR2 SASEGT. In DNA form, the CDR3 reads TGTGCCAGCAGTGAAGCCGCCAGGCTAATCTATGGCTACACCTTC. Its protein product is CASSEAARLIYGYTF.

J is TRBJ2-1 and V is TRBV18; D uncertain. Germline assignment: CDR1 KGHSH and CDR2 LQKENI. Deletions cut 4 bases from V and 6 bases from J, with 4 bases between. This CDR3 region has 11 residues. The CDR3 sequence is CASSRVNEQFF. As DNA, the CDR3 is TGTGCCAGCTCACGTGTCAATGAGCAGTTCTTC.

As to this clone: The sample holds other DNA sequences that translate to the same CDR3. The J gene is TRBJ1-1, the V gene TRBV19; D may be TRBD1 (5 bases). In germline, CDR1 is LNHDA, CDR2 SQIVND (reference sequence). CDR3 size: 13 residues. V was clipped by 0 bases and J by 6 bases, with 8 bases between them. The CDR3 nucleotides read TGTGCCAGTAGTATAGAAGGAGGGGCTGAAGCTTTCTTT. It yields the protein CASSIEGGAEAFF.